Shown below are 13 T cell receptor beta chains from a single sample sequenced in a study of shared clonotypes between healthy human individuals. Assay: immunoSEQ multiplex PCR; the TCRdb copy retains only in-frame clones and omits some. The sample lists 2 million to 3 million clones; 85% to 95% were seen once. Sequenced sample: naive CD4+ T cells sorted from blood. The subset here: CD45RA+ positively selected. Receptors were obtained from a young man in good health.

This clone was seen a single time. The chain carries TRBV14 and TRBJ2-2, with D maybe TRBD1 (7 bases). The germline gives CDR1 SGHDN, CDR2 FVKESK. Trimming shortened V by 2 bases and J by 4 bases, and 8 bases separated the two germline ends. The CDR3 runs to 14 residues. CDR3 sequence reads: CASSQQGGTGELFF. CDR3 sequence (DNA): TGTGCCAGCAGCCAACAGGGGGGCACCGGGGAGCTGTTTTTT.

The chain uses TRBV19 and TRBJ1-5; D uncertain. This CDR3 is built from 16 residues. Per germline, CDR1 LNHDA and CDR2 SQIVND (reference sequence). The V and J ends lost 1 base and 2 bases respectively, with 12 bases between them. The CDR3 DNA sequence: TGTGCCAGTAGTATAGTGCCGGGGAAGGGCAATCAGCCCCAGCATTTT. It specifies CASSIVPGKGNQPQHF.

The chain carries TRBV6-4 and TRBJ2-1, with 9 bases lining up with TRBD2. Germline trimming cut 4 bases from V and 2 bases from J; bases unmatched to any gene: 12. Per the germline V gene, CDR1 is MRHNA and CDR2 is SNTAGT. The CDR3 covers 18 residues. CDR3 coding DNA: TGTGCCAGCAGTGGCGGGACTAGCTTTCACGCCACCTACAATGAGCAGTTCTTC. It codes for CASSGGTSFHATYNEQFF.

This chain uses TRBV28 with TRBJ2-7, with D maybe TRBD1 (6 bases). The CDR3 length is 13 residues. Trimming took 6 bases from V and 2 from J, leaving 11 bases between them. In germline, CDR1 is MDHEN, CDR2 SYDVKM. In DNA form, the CDR3 reads TGTGCCAGCAGAGGGGGAATTGCCTACGAGCAGTACTTC. Translating it yields CASRGGIAYEQYF.

This rearrangement joins TRBV11-2 to TRBJ1-5; D remains ambiguous. The CDR3 extends over 15 amino acids. V lost 5 bases, J lost 0 bases, and 11 bases lay in between. Per germline, CDR1 SGHAT and CDR2 FQNNGV. CDR3 protein: CASSSLGGSNQPQHF. CDR3 in DNA: TGTGCCAGCAGCAGCCTCGGCGGTAGCAATCAGCCCCAGCATTTT. The entire variable domain, with the rest obtained from reference TRBV11-2 and TRBJ1-5, is as follows: EAGVAQSPRYKIIEKRQSVAFWCNPISGHATLYWYQQILGQGPKLLIQFQNNGVVDDSQLPKDRFSAERLKGVDSTLKIQPAKLEDSAVYLCASSSLGGSNQPQHFGDGTRLSIL.

The chain combines TRBV30 with TRBJ2-1; a weak D match, TRBD2 (6 bases). The CDR3 extends over 15 amino acids. In germline, CDR1 is GTSNPN, CDR2 SVGIG (reference sequence). The germline V and J ends were trimmed by 0 bases and 4 bases, with 13 bases remaining between them. CDR3 coding DNA: TGTGCCTGGAGTGTCGGGACTGCACTTTACAATGAGCAGTTCTTC. Translation: CAWSVGTALYNEQFF.

The CDR3 bases are TGTGCCTGGTCGAGAGAGTTGGATCAGCCCCAGCATTTT. Translated, it gives CAWSRELDQPQHF. The V and J genes are TRBV30 and TRBJ1-5; D gene unclear. The CDR3 loop spans 13 amino acids. In germline, CDR1 is GTSNPN, CDR2 SVGIG (reference sequence). Trimming took off 5 bases at V and 5 bases at J, with 13 bases between the two ends.

In regard to this clone: This specimen includes other DNA sequences encoding the same CDR3. The chain couples TRBV4-1 to TRBJ2-1; the D gene is possibly TRBD1 (6 bases). CDR3 size: 16 residues. CDR1 MGHRA and CDR2 YSYEKL come from the germline V gene. V lost 0 bases and J lost 0, with 9 bases in between. As DNA, the CDR3 is TGCGCCAGCAGCCAAGACAGGGGAAGCTCCTACAATGAGCAGTTCTTC. This codes for CASSQDRGSSYNEQFF.

About this clone: Other DNA sequences from this sample encode an identical CDR3 as well. This chain connects TRBV7-2 to TRBJ1-5, with D uncertain. The V end lost 6 bases, the J end lost 1 base, and 4 bases lay between the germline ends. Germline-derived CDR1 and CDR2 are SGHTA and FQGNSA. The CDR3 sequence is 12 residues long. CDR3 DNA: TGTGCCAGCAGTTTAAGCAATCAGCCCCAGCATTTT. It yields the protein CASSLSNQPQHF.

In regard to this clone: The sample has other DNA sequences that encode this CDR3 too. J is TRBJ2-5 and V is TRBV15; D could derive from TRBD1 or TRBD2 (5 bases each). The germline V gene has CDR1 LNHNV and CDR2 YYDKDF (reference sequence). The CDR3 loop spans 14 amino acids. The V end was cut by 0 bases, the J end by 3 bases, with 8 bases between. In DNA form, the CDR3 reads TGTGCCACCAGCAGAGATTTGGGGGAAGAGACCCAGTACTTC. Its translation is CATSRDLGEETQYF.

The chain carries TRBV5-5 and TRBJ2-1, with D possibly being TRBD1 (6 bases). CDR3 size: 14 residues. Deletions cut 4 bases from V and 5 bases from J, with 13 bases between. Germline V gene data show CDR1 as SGHKS and CDR2 as YYEKEE (reference sequence). As DNA, the CDR3 is TGTGCCAGCAGCGTCCTACAGGGTAACAATGAGCAGTTCTTC. It encodes CASSVLQGNNEQFF.

On this clone itself: This CDR3 is also generated by other DNA sequences in the sample. This rearrangement joins TRBV7-2 to TRBJ1-1; D is uncertain. The V end was cut by 5 bases, the J end by 2 bases, with 9 bases between. The CDR3 consists of 13 residues. CDR1 is SGHTA and CDR2 is FQGNSA in the germline V gene. The CDR3 nucleotides read TGTGCCAGCAGCCTGGAGGGCAACACTGAAGCTTTCTTT. As protein: CASSLEGNTEAFF.

The V and J genes are TRBV6-5 and TRBJ2-7; perhaps TRBD2 as D (6 bases). V lost 0 bases to trimming and J lost 6 bases, with 15 bases between them. Per the germline V gene, CDR1 is MNHEY and CDR2 is SVGAGI. The CDR3 contains 15 residues. The CDR3 coding sequence is TGTGCCAGCAGTTACTCCCGGGACTCCCCGGGCGAGCAGTACTTC. Translating gives CASSYSRDSPGEQYF.